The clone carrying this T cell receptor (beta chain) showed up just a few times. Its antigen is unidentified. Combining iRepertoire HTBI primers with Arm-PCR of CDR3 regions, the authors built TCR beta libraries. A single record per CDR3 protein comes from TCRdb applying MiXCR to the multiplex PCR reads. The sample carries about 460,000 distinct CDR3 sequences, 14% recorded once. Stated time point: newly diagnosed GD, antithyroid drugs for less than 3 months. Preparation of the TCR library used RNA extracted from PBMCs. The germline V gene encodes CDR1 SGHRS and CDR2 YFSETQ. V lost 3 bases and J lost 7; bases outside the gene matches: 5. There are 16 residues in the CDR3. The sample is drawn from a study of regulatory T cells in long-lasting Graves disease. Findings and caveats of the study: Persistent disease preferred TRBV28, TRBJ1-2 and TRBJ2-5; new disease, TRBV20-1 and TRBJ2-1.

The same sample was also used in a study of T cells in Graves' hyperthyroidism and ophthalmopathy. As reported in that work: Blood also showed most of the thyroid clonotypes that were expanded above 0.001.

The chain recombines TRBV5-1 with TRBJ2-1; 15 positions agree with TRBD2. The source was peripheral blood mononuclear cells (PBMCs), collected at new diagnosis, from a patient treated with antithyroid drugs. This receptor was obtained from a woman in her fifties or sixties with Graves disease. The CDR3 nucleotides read TGCGCCAGCAGCTGGGGGACTAGCGGGAGGCCGAATGAGCAGTTCTTC. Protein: CASSWGTSGRPNEQFF. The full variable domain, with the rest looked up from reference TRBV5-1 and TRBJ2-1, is KAGVTQTPRYLIKTRGQQVTLSCSPISGHRSVSWYQQTPGQGLQFLFEYFSETQRNKGNFPGRFSGRQFSNSRSEMNVSTLELGDSALYLCASSWGTSGRPNEQFFGPGTRLTVL.